Listed here are 8 T cell receptor beta chains from one sample, sequenced in a study of T-cell memory formation after mild COVID-19. TCRdb recomputed calls from the 5' RACE reads with MiXCR, one row per CDR3 protein. The table includes 350,000 to 450,000 distinct CDR3 sequences, around an eighth detected once. Sequencing was performed on PBMCs or a T cell subset sorted from them (not recorded which). Receptors were obtained from a man aged 18 to 29 who had mild COVID-19 (a few samples of this study predate the infection). Cell type and time point are not known.

This clonotype has ten or more counts. The rearrangement links TRBV10-3 to TRBJ1-1; D may be TRBD1 (5 bases). Germline assignment: CDR1 ENHRY and CDR2 SYGVKD. The V end was cut by 4 bases, the J end by 5 bases, with 11 bases between. CDR3 length equals 13 residues. CDR3 region: CAISVTDGTEAFF. The CDR3 region has the DNA TGTGCCATCAGTGTGACAGATGGGACTGAAGCTTTCTTT.

This clonotype was counted a few times. At one end the junction does not follow the germline gene, possibly because of a read error. The chain recombines TRBV15 with TRBJ1-6; perhaps TRBD1 as D (6 bases). CDR1 and CDR2 from the germline V gene are LNHNV and YYDKDF (reference sequence). The CDR3 runs 15 residues. The CDR3 spells CYSRTASSYNSPLHF. In nucleotides, the CDR3 is TGCTATTCGAGGACAGCGAGCTCCTATAATTCACCCCTCCACTTT.

The sample holds a few counts of this clonotype. This chain uses TRBV12-3 or TRBV12-4 with TRBJ2-4; tentatively, D is TRBD2 (6 bases). V was pared by 5 bases and J by 6 bases, with 14 bases between. CDR3 length equals 14 residues. This chain's CDR3 is CASSTEGWGNIQYF. In DNA form, the CDR3 reads TGTGCCAGCAGTACGGAGGGATGGGGAAACATTCAGTACTTC.

This clonotype was found a few times. This rearrangement joins TRBV11-2 to TRBJ2-7; TRBD1 matches 9 bases. This CDR3 has 16 amino acids. With V trimmed by 0 bases and J by 2 bases, 5 bases remained unmatched. The germline gives CDR1 SGHAT, CDR2 FQNNGV. CDR3: CASSLDGGTGPYEQYF. The CDR3 region has the DNA TGTGCCAGCAGCTTAGATGGAGGGACAGGGCCCTACGAGCAGTACTTC.

This clonotype appeared a few times. The chain combines TRBV6-1 with TRBJ1-5; unclear D gene. The V and J ends lost 6 bases and 0 bases respectively, with 12 bases between them. In germline, CDR1 is MNHNS, CDR2 SASEGT. CDR3 size: 15 residues. CDR3 region: CASRERENSNQPQHF. The CDR3 coding sequence is TGTGCCAGCAGGGAACGGGAGAATAGCAATCAGCCCCAGCATTTT.

The sample holds many counts of this clonotype. The V call is TRBV7-2, the J call TRBJ2-2; D could derive from TRBD1 or TRBD2 (6 bases each). CDR3 length equals 15 residues. Looked up from germline, CDR1 is SGHTA and CDR2 is FQGNSA. The ends were cut back, 2 bases at V and 5 bases at J, with 12 bases in the middle. CDR3 in DNA: TGTGCCAGCAGCTTATTCCAAGGGGGGACCGGGGAGCTGTTTTTT. Its protein product is CASSLFQGGTGELFF.

The V and J genes are TRBV6-1 and TRBJ2-7; the D gene is possibly TRBD1 (5 bases). CDR3 length equals 14 residues. The germline V and J ends were trimmed by 6 bases and 0 bases, with 12 bases remaining between them. Germline values: CDR1 MNHNS, CDR2 SASEGT. The CDR3 coding sequence is TGTGCCAGCAGAAACAGGTTCGTCTCCTACGAGCAGTACGTC. It translates to CASRNRFVSYEQYV.

J is TRBJ2-1 and V is TRBV7-9, with 10 bases aligning to TRBD2. J lost 3 bases, V lost 2 bases, and 7 bases had no gene match. The CDR3 runs 17 residues. In germline, CDR1 is SEHNR, CDR2 FQNEAQ (reference sequence). Here the CDR3 DNA reads TGTGCCAGCAGCTTAAGCTCAGCGGGGGGGATCTACAATGAGCAGTTCTTC. Translation: CASSLSSAGGIYNEQFF.